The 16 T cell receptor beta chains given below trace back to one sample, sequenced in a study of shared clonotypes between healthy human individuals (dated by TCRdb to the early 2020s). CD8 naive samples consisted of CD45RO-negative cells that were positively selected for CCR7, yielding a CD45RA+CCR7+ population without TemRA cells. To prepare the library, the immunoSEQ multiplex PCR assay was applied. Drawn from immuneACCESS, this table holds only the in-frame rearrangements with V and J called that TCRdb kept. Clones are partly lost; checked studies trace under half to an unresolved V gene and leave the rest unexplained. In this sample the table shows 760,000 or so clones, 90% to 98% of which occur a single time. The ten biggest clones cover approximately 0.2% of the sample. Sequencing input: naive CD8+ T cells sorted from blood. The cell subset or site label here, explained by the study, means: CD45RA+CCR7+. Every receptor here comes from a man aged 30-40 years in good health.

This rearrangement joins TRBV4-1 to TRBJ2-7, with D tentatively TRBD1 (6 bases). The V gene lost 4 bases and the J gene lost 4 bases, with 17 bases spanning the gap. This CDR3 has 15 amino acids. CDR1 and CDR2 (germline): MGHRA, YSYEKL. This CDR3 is CASSLSGTNLYEQYF. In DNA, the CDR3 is TGCGCCAGCAGCCTGTCCGGGACAAATCTTTACGAGCAGTACTTC.

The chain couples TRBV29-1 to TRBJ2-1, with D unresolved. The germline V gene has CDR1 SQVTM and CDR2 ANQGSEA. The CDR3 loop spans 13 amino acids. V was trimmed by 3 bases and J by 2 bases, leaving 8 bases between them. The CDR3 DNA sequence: TGCAGCGTTGATTCCCGAGCCTACAATGAGCAGTTCTTC. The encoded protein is CSVDSRAYNEQFF.

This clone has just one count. The chain's CDR3 is CASSQEERDSYNEQFF. The CDR3 nucleotides read TGCGCCAGCAGCCAAGAGGAGCGGGATTCCTACAATGAGCAGTTCTTC. The V call is TRBV4-1, the J call TRBJ2-1; 7 nucleotides line up with TRBD2. The CDR3 covers 16 residues. Germline CDR1 is MGHRA and CDR2 is YSYEKL. V lost 0 bases, J lost 1 base, and 3 bases stayed unmatched.

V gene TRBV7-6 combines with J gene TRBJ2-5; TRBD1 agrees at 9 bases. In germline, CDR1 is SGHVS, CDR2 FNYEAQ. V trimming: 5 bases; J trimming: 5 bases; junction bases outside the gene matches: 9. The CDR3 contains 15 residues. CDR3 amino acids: CASSAGQGVWETQYF. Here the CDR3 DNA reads TGTGCCAGCAGCGCGGGACAGGGAGTTTGGGAGACCCAGTACTTC.

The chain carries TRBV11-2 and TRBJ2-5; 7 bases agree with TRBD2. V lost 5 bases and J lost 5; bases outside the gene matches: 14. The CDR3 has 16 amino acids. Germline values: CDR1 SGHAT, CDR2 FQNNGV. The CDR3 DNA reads TGTGCCAGCAGCCTACTCTCGGGAGGAGGAGGTGAGACCCAGTACTTC. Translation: CASSLLSGGGGETQYF.

The CDR3 DNA reads as TGTGCCAGCAGCTTTAGCGGGAGGGCCTCCTACGAGCAGTACTTC. This sequence encodes CASSFSGRASYEQYF. The rearrangement joins TRBV7-3 to TRBJ2-7; 11 bases line up with TRBD2. Germline assignment: CDR1 SGHTA and CDR2 FQGTGA. The length of the CDR3 is 15 residues. The junction had 1 base not matched to a gene; V was cut back by 3 bases and J by 0 bases.

The DNA of the CDR3 is TGCAGTGCCCCTGAGACCCAGTACTTC. It translates to CSAPETQYF. The J gene is TRBJ2-5, the V gene TRBV20-1; D is ambiguous. Germline V lookup: CDR1 DFQATT, CDR2 SNEGSKA (reference sequence). This CDR3 has 9 amino acids. Trimming removed 6 bases at V and 5 bases at J, with 4 bases between.

The CDR3 loop is CASSEARGAGELFF. In DNA form, the CDR3 reads TGTGCCAGCAGTGAAGCGCGGGGCGCCGGGGAGCTGTTTTTT. This chain connects TRBV6-1 to TRBJ2-2; a weak D match, TRBD2 (6 bases). The CDR3 extends over 14 amino acids. V was shortened by 0 bases and J by 6 bases, with 8 bases between the two germline ends. CDR1 MNHNS and CDR2 SASEGT come from the germline V gene.

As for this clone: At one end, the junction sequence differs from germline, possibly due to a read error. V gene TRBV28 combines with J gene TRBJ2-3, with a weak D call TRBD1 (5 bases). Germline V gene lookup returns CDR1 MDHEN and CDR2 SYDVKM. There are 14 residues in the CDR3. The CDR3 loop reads CASSLDSYTDTQCF. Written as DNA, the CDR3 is TGTGCCAGCAGTCTCGACAGTTACACAGATACGCAGTGTTTT.

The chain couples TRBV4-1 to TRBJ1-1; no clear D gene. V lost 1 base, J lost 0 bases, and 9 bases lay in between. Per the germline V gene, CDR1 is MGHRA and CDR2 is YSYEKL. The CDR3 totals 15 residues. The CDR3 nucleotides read TGCGCCAGCAGCCAAGGACCAGGTATGAACACTGAAGCTTTCTTT. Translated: CASSQGPGMNTEAFF.

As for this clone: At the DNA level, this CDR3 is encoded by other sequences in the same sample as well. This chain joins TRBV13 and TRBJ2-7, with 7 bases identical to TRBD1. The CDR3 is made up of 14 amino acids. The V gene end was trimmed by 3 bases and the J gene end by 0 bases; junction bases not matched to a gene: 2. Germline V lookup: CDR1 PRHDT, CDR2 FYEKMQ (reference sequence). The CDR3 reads CASSLGQSSYEQYF. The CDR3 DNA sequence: TGTGCCAGCAGCTTGGGACAGAGCTCCTACGAGCAGTACTTC.

CDR3 sequence reads: CSVEGVSTGDQYYNEQFF. The DNA for the CDR3 is TGCAGCGTTGAAGGTGTTTCCACAGGGGACCAATACTACAATGAGCAGTTCTTC. The J gene is TRBJ2-1, the V gene TRBV29-1; TRBD1 matches 7 bases. There are 18 residues in the CDR3. The ends lost 1 base at V and 3 bases at J; junction bases unmatched: 15. Germline CDR1 reads SQVTM; CDR2 reads ANQGSEA.

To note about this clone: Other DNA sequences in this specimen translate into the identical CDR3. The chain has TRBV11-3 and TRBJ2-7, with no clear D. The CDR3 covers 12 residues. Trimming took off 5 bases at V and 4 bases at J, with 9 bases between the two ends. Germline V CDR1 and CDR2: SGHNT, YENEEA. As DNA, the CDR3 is TGTGCCAGCAGCCTCGATGGATACGAGCAGTACTTC. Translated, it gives CASSLDGYEQYF.

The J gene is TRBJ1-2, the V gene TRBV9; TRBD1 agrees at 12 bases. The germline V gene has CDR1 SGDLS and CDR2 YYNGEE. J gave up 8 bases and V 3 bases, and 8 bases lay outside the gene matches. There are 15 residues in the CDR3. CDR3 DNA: TGTGCCAGCAGCGGGGACAGGGGGCGTCAAGCGGGCTACACCTTC. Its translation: CASSGDRGRQAGYTF.

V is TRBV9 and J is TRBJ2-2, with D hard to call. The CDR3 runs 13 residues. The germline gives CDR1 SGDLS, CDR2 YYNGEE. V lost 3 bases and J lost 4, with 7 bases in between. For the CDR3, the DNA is TGTGCCAGCAGCGCTGATCGCACCGGGGAGCTGTTTTTT. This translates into CASSADRTGELFF.

CDR3 in DNA: TGTGCCAGCAGCTTACTCGACAGCTCCTACGAGCAGTACTTC. This translates into CASSLLDSSYEQYF. The chain couples TRBV7-8 to TRBJ2-7; the D gene is possibly TRBD1 (5 bases). V lost 2 bases and J 0 bases, leaving 8 bases between the germline ends. In germline, CDR1 is SGHVS, CDR2 FQNEAQ. This CDR3 has 14 residues.